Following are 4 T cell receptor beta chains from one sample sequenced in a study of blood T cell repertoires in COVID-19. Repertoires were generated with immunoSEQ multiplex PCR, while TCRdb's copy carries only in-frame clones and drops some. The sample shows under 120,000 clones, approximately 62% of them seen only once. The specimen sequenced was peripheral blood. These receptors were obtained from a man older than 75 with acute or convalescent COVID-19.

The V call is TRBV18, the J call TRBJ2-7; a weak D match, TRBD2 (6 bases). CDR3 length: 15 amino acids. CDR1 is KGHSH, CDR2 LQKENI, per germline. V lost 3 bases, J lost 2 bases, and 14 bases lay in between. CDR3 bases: TGTGCCAGCTCACCCCTTAGGGGAGGCACCTACGAGCAGTACTTC. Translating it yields CASSPLRGGTYEQYF.

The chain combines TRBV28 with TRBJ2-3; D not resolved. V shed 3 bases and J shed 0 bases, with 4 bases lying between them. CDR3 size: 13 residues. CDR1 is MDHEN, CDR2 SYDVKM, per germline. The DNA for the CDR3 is TGTGCCAGCAGTTTGACTAGCACAGATACGCAGTATTTT. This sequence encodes CASSLTSTDTQYF.

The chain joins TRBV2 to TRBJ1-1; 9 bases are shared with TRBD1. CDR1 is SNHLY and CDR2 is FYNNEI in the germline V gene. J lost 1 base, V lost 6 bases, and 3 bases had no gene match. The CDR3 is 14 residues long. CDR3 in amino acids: CASRRQGGNTEAFF. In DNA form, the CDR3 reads TGTGCCAGCAGGCGACAGGGGGGGAACACTGAAGCTTTCTTT.

This chain's CDR3 is CASSDRYEQYF. The CDR3 region has the DNA TGTGCCAGTAGTGACAGGTACGAGCAGTACTTC. This chain links TRBV19 with TRBJ2-7; the D gene is possibly TRBD1 (6 bases). Germline assignment: CDR1 LNHDA and CDR2 SQIVND (reference sequence). Trimming took 5 bases from V and 4 from J, leaving 6 bases between them. The CDR3 is made up of 11 amino acids.